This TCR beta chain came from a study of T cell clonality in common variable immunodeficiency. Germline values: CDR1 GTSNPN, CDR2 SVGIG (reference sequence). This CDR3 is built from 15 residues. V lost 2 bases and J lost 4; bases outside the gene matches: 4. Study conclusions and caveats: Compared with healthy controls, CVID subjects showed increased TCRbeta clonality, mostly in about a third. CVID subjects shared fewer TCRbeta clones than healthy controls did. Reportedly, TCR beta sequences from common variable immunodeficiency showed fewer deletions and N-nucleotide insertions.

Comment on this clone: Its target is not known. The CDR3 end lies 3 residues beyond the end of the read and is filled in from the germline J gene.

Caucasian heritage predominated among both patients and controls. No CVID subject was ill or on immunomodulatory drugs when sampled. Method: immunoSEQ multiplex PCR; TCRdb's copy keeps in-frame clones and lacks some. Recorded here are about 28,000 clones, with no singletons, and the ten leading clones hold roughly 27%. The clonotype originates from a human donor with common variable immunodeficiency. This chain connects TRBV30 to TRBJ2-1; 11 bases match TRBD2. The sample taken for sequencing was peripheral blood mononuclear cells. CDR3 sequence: CAWSPASGGYNEQFF. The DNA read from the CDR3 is TGTGCCTGGAGTCCGGCTAGCGGGGGGTACAATGAG.